These 25 T cell receptor beta chains came from one sample sequenced in a study of T cell repertoires in ileal Crohn's disease. Some clones are missing from TCRdb's copy, which holds only in-frame ones; the method was immunoSEQ multiplex PCR. Among about 15,000 clones listed, 80% were seen once. Sequencing used ileal tissue. The receptors here all came from an adult with Crohn's disease.

This sequence joins TRBV11-2 and TRBJ1-2, with 9 bases identical to TRBD1. There are 13 residues in the CDR3. J gave up 6 bases and V 5 bases, and 4 bases lay outside the gene matches. Looked up from germline, CDR1 is SGHAT and CDR2 is FQNNGV. The CDR3 DNA sequence: TGTGCCAGCAGCCTCGGGACAGGGAATGGCTACACCTTC. It codes for CASSLGTGNGYTF.

This clone was detected once. The V call is TRBV5-8, the J call TRBJ2-5, with 8 bases lining up with TRBD2. With 4 bases clipped from V and 7 bases from J, the junction kept 15 bases outside the gene matches. Per the germline V gene, CDR1 is SGHTS and CDR2 is YDEGEE. The CDR3 extends over 16 amino acids. The CDR3 coding sequence is TGTGCCAGCAGCCTGGGACACCCACCGGGACTAGGGACCCAGTACTTC. This sequence encodes CASSLGHPPGLGTQYF.

The chain combines TRBV5-1 with TRBJ1-6; no firm D call. Germline V CDR1 and CDR2: SGHRS, YFSETQ. The CDR3 spans 12 residues. V lost 2 bases, J lost 9 bases, and 6 bases lay in between. CDR3 DNA: TGCGCCAGCAGCTTAAACGGTTCACCCCTCCACTTT. Amino acid sequence: CASSLNGSPLHF.

This chain links TRBV11-2 with TRBJ2-3, with a weak D call TRBD2 (5 bases). The CDR3 is 16 amino acids. CDR1 is SGHAT, CDR2 FQNNGV, per germline. V lost 0 bases and J 0 bases, leaving 10 bases between the germline ends. The CDR3 is CASSLDVRTSTDTQYF. CDR3 bases: TGTGCCAGCAGCTTAGATGTGCGGACTAGCACAGATACGCAGTATTTT.

V gene TRBV5-1 combines with J gene TRBJ2-1; 10 bases align to TRBD1. This CDR3 spans 20 amino acids. The J segment lost 0 bases and the V segment lost 0 bases, leaving 12 bases of the junction unmatched. Germline V gene lookup returns CDR1 SGHRS and CDR2 YFSETQ. The CDR3 here is CASSLGPRDRGLSSYNEQFF. The CDR3 bases are TGCGCCAGCAGCTTGGGTCCGCGGGACAGGGGCTTAAGCTCCTACAATGAGCAGTTCTTC. Combining the CDR3 with reference TRBV5-1 and TRBJ2-1 gives the whole variable domain KAGVTQTPRYLIKTRGQQVTLSCSPISGHRSVSWYQQTPGQGLQFLFEYFSETQRNKGNFPGRFSGRQFSNSRSEMNVSTLELGDSALYLCASSLGPRDRGLSSYNEQFFGPGTRLTVL.

As concerns this clone: Different DNA sequences within this sample yield the same CDR3. The genes are TRBV5-6 and TRBJ2-5; 7 nucleotides match TRBD2. The CDR3 consists of 14 residues. Germline V gives CDR1 SGHDT, CDR2 YYEEEE. V shed 0 bases, J shed 5 bases, and the junction held 4 bases outside the gene matches. CDR3 in DNA: TGTGCCAGCAGCTTGGCAGCGGGACGGGAGACCCAGTACTTC. It codes for CASSLAAGRETQYF.

DNA for the CDR3: TGCAGCGTCCTACCGGGGGGCAATGAGCAGTTCTTC. Translating gives CSVLPGGNEQFF. V is TRBV29-1 and J is TRBJ2-1, with 7 bases lining up with TRBD2. The CDR3 has 12 residues. Trimming took 6 bases from V and 6 from J; bases not matched to a gene: 5. Per the germline V gene, CDR1 is SQVTM and CDR2 is ANQGSEA.

V and J are TRBV6-1 and TRBJ1-1; D unclear. The ends were cut back, 8 bases at V and 5 bases at J, with 18 bases in the middle. The CDR3 length is 14 residues. Germline CDR1 reads MNHNS; CDR2 reads SASEGT. The CDR3 region has the DNA TGTGCCAGCGGCAGAGGTTCGGTATCTACTGAAGCTTTCTTT. Translated, it gives CASGRGSVSTEAFF.

This chain connects TRBV7-8 to TRBJ1-3; possible D gene TRBD1, 6 bases. Germline-derived CDR1 and CDR2 are SGHVS and FQNEAQ. With 5 bases removed from V and 2 bases from J, the gap between germline ends came to 19 bases. This CDR3 is built from 17 residues. Here the CDR3 reads CASSPGGRTTPGNTIYF. CDR3 in DNA: TGTGCCAGCAGCCCGGGGGGCAGGACCACTCCTGGAAACACCATATATTTT.

The chain carries TRBV6-4 and TRBJ1-5; perhaps TRBD1 as D (6 bases). The germline CDR1 and CDR2 sequences are MRHNA and SNTAGT. This CDR3 has 14 amino acids. The V end was cut by 6 bases, the J end by 5 bases, with 14 bases between. CDR3 loop: CASREGHTHQPQHF. The CDR3 coding sequence is TGTGCCAGCAGAGAGGGACATACCCATCAGCCCCAGCATTTT.

The chain is built from TRBV9 and TRBJ2-3; 11 bases line up with TRBD2. The CDR3 consists of 16 residues. V lost 0 bases to trimming and J lost 8 bases; unmatched junction nucleotides: 8. CDR1 and CDR2 from the germline V gene are SGDLS and YYNGEE. In DNA form, the CDR3 reads TGTGCCAGCAGCGTAGAAGGGACTAGCGGAGAAGGTACGCAGTATTTT. Protein product: CASSVEGTSGEGTQYF. Full variable domain (outside the CDR3, taken from reference TRBV9 and TRBJ2-3): DSGVTQTPKHLITATGQRVTLRCSPRSGDLSVYWYQQSLDQGLQFLIQYYNGEERAKGNILERFSAQQFPDLHSELNLSSLELGDSALYFCASSVEGTSGEGTQYFGPGTRLTVL.

V gene TRBV6-5 combines with J gene TRBJ2-1, with D maybe TRBD1 (6 bases). Trimming took off 6 bases at V and 6 bases at J, with 18 bases between the two ends. CDR1 MNHEY and CDR2 SVGAGI come from the germline V gene. There are 15 residues in the CDR3. The CDR3 region has the DNA TGTGCCAGCAGCCCTCAGGGGAGCGGTGGCAATGAGCAGTTCTTC. Translated, it gives CASSPQGSGGNEQFF.

This chain joins TRBV7-2 and TRBJ1-4, with no clear D. The V end was cut by 1 base, the J end by 3 bases, with 6 bases between. The germline gives CDR1 SGHTA, CDR2 FQGNSA. The CDR3 is 14 residues long. The CDR3 loop reads CASSLESANEKLFF. CDR3 coding DNA: TGTGCCAGCAGCTTAGAGAGTGCTAATGAAAAACTGTTTTTT. Supplemented by reference TRBV7-2 and TRBJ1-4, the full variable domain reads GAGVSQSPSNKVTEKGKDVELRCDPISGHTALYWYRQSLGQGLEFLIYFQGNSAPDKSGLPSDRFSAERTGGSVSTLTIQRTQQEDSAVYLCASSLESANEKLFFGSGTQLSVL.

This chain joins TRBV6-1 and TRBJ1-1, with D possibly TRBD1 on 6 matching bases. This CDR3 has 14 residues. V was trimmed by 1 base and J by 0 bases, leaving 6 bases between them. Germline lookup yields CDR1 MNHNS and CDR2 SASEGT. Here the CDR3 reads CASSEGTVNTEAFF. The DNA of the CDR3 is TGTGCCAGCAGTGAAGGGACAGTGAACACTGAAGCTTTCTTT.

The rearrangement links TRBV7-2 to TRBJ1-1; D is possibly TRBD1 (5 bases). From germline, CDR1 is SGHTA and CDR2 FQGNSA. V shed 4 bases and J shed 10 bases, with 16 bases lying between them. The CDR3 extends over 13 amino acids. CDR3: CASSSGWRGGAFF. CDR3 coding DNA: TGTGCCAGCAGCTCAGGGTGGCGAGGTGGAGCTTTCTTT. Together with reference TRBV7-2 and TRBJ1-1, the CDR3 gives the full variable domain: GAGVSQSPSNKVTEKGKDVELRCDPISGHTALYWYRQSLGQGLEFLIYFQGNSAPDKSGLPSDRFSAERTGGSVSTLTIQRTQQEDSAVYLCASSSGWRGGAFFGQGTRLTVV.

This sequence joins TRBV6-1 and TRBJ1-1; 10 nucleotides line up with TRBD1. The V segment lost 6 bases and the J segment 11 bases; nucleotides outside the gene matches: 3. The germline CDR1 and CDR2 sequences are MNHNS and SASEGT. The CDR3 runs 11 residues. CDR3 DNA: TGTGCCAGCAGCGGGACAGGGGTCGCTTTCTTT. Translation gives CASSGTGVAFF.

J is TRBJ1-2 and V is TRBV7-9; 8 bases are a match to TRBD1. With V trimmed by 5 bases and J by 6 bases, 14 bases remained unmatched. The germline CDR1 and CDR2 sequences are SEHNR and FQNEAQ (reference sequence). The CDR3 is 16 amino acids. CDR3 DNA: TGTGCCAGCAGCCCATGGGACAGGTCTCTTTTGGATGGCTACACCTTC. Protein product: CASSPWDRSLLDGYTF.

The chain couples TRBV6-1 to TRBJ1-1, with no clear D. Germline CDR1 is MNHNS and CDR2 is SASEGT. Between the trimmed V and J ends, which lost 11 bases and 6 bases, there was a span of 19 bases. This CDR3 region has 13 residues. The CDR3: CAVHGRGGAEAFF. The CDR3 nucleotides are TGTGCCGTCCATGGACGGGGAGGCGCTGAAGCTTTCTTT.

The rearrangement uses TRBV30 and TRBJ1-4; D remains unclear. The CDR3 extends over 12 amino acids. CDR1 GTSNPN and CDR2 SVGIG come from the germline V gene (reference sequence). The V gene lost 2 bases and the J gene lost 8 bases, with 9 bases spanning the gap. This chain's CDR3 is CAWSLYGEKLFF. CDR3 DNA sequence: TGTGCCTGGAGTCTGTACGGGGAAAAACTGTTTTTT.

The chain carries TRBV5-6 and TRBJ2-2; no definite D call. Trimming stripped 0 bases from V and 2 bases from J, with 8 bases between. CDR3 size: 15 residues. Germline V gene sequence: CDR1 SGHDT, CDR2 YYEEEE. The chain's CDR3 is CASSLGLGNTGELFF. CDR3 nucleotides: TGTGCCAGCAGCTTGGGACTCGGCAACACCGGGGAGCTGTTTTTT.

This clone showed up just a few times. This rearrangement joins TRBV7-2 to TRBJ2-5; D is unclear. Germline values: CDR1 SGHTA, CDR2 FQGNSA. This CDR3 has 14 residues. V was clipped by 3 bases and J by 0 bases, with 8 bases between them. In nucleotides, the CDR3 is TGTGCCAGCAGCTTCCTTACTTACCAAGAGACCCAGTACTTC. This codes for CASSFLTYQETQYF. Based on the CDR3 plus reference TRBV7-2 and TRBJ2-5, the full variable domain is GAGVSQSPSNKVTEKGKDVELRCDPISGHTALYWYRQSLGQGLEFLIYFQGNSAPDKSGLPSDRFSAERTGGSVSTLTIQRTQQEDSAVYLCASSFLTYQETQYFGPGTRLLVL.

Note on this clone: Other DNA sequences in the sample encode the same CDR3. The chain employs TRBV5-1 and TRBJ2-5; 11 nucleotides align to TRBD2. CDR3 length equals 15 residues. Germline CDR1 is SGHRS and CDR2 is YFSETQ. J was trimmed by 5 bases and V by 0 bases; bases with no gene match: 3. The CDR3: CASSLGLAGYETQYF. CDR3 sequence (DNA): TGCGCCAGCAGCTTGGGACTAGCGGGATATGAGACCCAGTACTTC.

This chain connects TRBV7-9 to TRBJ1-5; 8 bases fit TRBD1. The CDR3 has 15 amino acids. Germline trimming cut 5 bases from V and 4 bases from J; bases unmatched to any gene: 7. Germline loops: CDR1 SEHNR, CDR2 FQNEAQ (reference sequence). CDR3: CASSATGVGNQPQHF. The CDR3 bases are TGTGCCAGCAGCGCGACAGGGGTAGGGAATCAGCCCCAGCATTTT.

This clone was seen a handful of times. This chain links TRBV5-5 with TRBJ2-7; 9 nucleotides match TRBD1. The CDR3 runs to 12 residues. Germline V gene sequence: CDR1 SGHKS, CDR2 YYEKEE (reference sequence). The trim removed 4 bases at V and 7 bases at J, leaving 3 bases unmatched. CDR3 nucleotide sequence: TGTGCCAGCAGCCCGACAGGGGGTGAGCAGTACTTC. It yields the protein CASSPTGGEQYF. Full variable domain (outside the CDR3, taken from reference TRBV5-5 and TRBJ2-7): DAGVTQSPTHLIKTRGQQVTLRCSPISGHKSVSWYQQVLGQGPQFIFQYYEKEERGRGNFPDRFSARQFPNYSSELNVNALLLGDSALYLCASSPTGGEQYFGPGTRLTVT.

This chain links TRBV29-1 with TRBJ2-7; 7 positions agree with TRBD2. Germline CDR1 reads SQVTM; CDR2 reads ANQGSEA. This CDR3 comprises 14 residues. J was trimmed by 0 bases and V by 0 bases; bases with no gene match: 2. CDR3 bases: TGCAGCGTTGAAGATCGCGGGGGCTCCTACGAGCAGTACTTC. Encoded protein: CSVEDRGGSYEQYF.